The 9 T cell receptor beta chains listed next were all sequenced from one sample in a study of human T cells and chemical hapten exposure (dated by TCRdb to 2020 to 2023). Receptors were amplified or captured by RACE. Sequencer: NextSeq 500. Using fastp at Q25 and MiXCR, TCRdb reprocessed the public reads and kept productive beta chains. Rows with a matching CDR3 protein are joined into one entry that keeps the most common DNA and genes. The sample has roughly 100,000 distinct CDR3 sequences on record, 9.5% to 15% of them singletons. The ten biggest clones cover around 1.6% of the sample. The sample's time point label, decoded: pre-sensitization, week 0. The treatment or condition label of this sample denotes: therapeutic diphenylcyclopropenone sensitization with weekly scalp DPC. This specimen consisted of whole blood, obtained in connection with sensitization to the hapten diphenylcyclopropenone (DPC). The origin of the receptors is a woman aged 45-59 years with alopecia areata. Some clones in this sample may be carry-over from other donors' samples.

The chain carries TRBV12-3 or TRBV12-4 and TRBJ2-3; the match to TRBD2 covers 10 bases. With 5 bases clipped from V and 4 bases from J, the junction kept 12 bases outside the gene matches. The CDR3 loop spans 17 amino acids. The CDR3 nucleotides read TGTGCCAGCAGTCCCTATTACGGACTAGCGGAGCCAGATACGCAGTATTTT. This translates into CASSPYYGLAEPDTQYF.

There are many counts of this clonotype. J is TRBJ2-1 and V is TRBV3-1, with D perhaps TRBD1 (5 bases). The ends were cut back, 4 bases at V and 10 bases at J, with 14 bases in the middle. The CDR3 spans 13 residues. From germline, CDR1 is LGHDT and CDR2 YNNKEL (reference sequence). CDR3 nucleotides: TGTGCCAGCAGCCTCACTGGGGCCGGGGAGCAGTTCTTC. Translating gives CASSLTGAGEQFF.

This clonotype was counted a few times. The chain recombines TRBV6-5 with TRBJ2-1; D remains unclear. Germline-derived CDR1 and CDR2 are MNHEY and SVGAGI. The V end lost 5 bases, the J end lost 0 bases, and 5 bases lay between the germline ends. The CDR3 runs 13 residues. DNA for the CDR3: TGTGCCAGCAGTCCCCCCTCCTACAATGAGCAGTTCTTC. Its translation: CASSPPSYNEQFF.

DNA for the CDR3: TGCAGCGGCACAGGCATACTCCGCACAGATACGCAGTATTTT. It translates to CSGTGILRTDTQYF. The genes are TRBV29-1 and TRBJ2-3; D perhaps matches TRBD1 (5 bases). This CDR3 comprises 14 residues. Germline V lookup: CDR1 SQVTM, CDR2 ANQGSEA. V shed 7 bases and J shed 1 base, with 15 bases lying between them.

This clonotype has ten or more counts. V usage is TRBV5-1 and J usage is TRBJ1-4; D is uncertain. In germline, CDR1 is SGHRS, CDR2 YFSETQ. The CDR3 covers 15 residues. V was clipped by 0 bases and J by 4 bases, with 10 bases between them. CDR3 DNA: TGCGCCAGCAGCTTGGTTAACGGGAATAATGAAAAACTGTTTTTT. Translating it yields CASSLVNGNNEKLFF. The full variable domain, rest sourced from reference TRBV5-1 and TRBJ1-4, is KAGVTQTPRYLIKTRGQQVTLSCSPISGHRSVSWYQQTPGQGLQFLFEYFSETQRNKGNFPGRFSGRQFSNSRSEMNVSTLELGDSALYLCASSLVNGNNEKLFFGSGTQLSVL.

This clonotype was detected a few times. The rearrangement joins TRBV18 to TRBJ1-4, with D possibly matching TRBD1 (5 bases). Germline V gene lookup returns CDR1 KGHSH and CDR2 LQKENI. V lost 2 bases and J 11 bases, leaving 21 bases between the germline ends. The CDR3 is 16 amino acids. The CDR3, as DNA: TGTGCCAGCTCACCAACTGCAGGGTACGGCTCCGAGAAACTGTTTTTT. Translation: CASSPTAGYGSEKLFF.

The V call is TRBV18, the J call TRBJ1-5; 7 nucleotides agree with TRBD1. The V segment lost 3 bases and the J segment 7 bases; nucleotides outside the gene matches: 6. This CDR3 spans 14 amino acids. CDR1 is KGHSH, CDR2 LQKENI, per germline. CDR3 nucleotide sequence: TGTGCCAGCTCACCGCAACAGGGGAGGCAGCCCCAGCATTTT. It encodes CASSPQQGRQPQHF.

The chain is built from TRBV6-5 and TRBJ2-7, with 7 nucleotides matching TRBD1. The CDR3 covers 13 residues. Germline CDR1 MNHEY, CDR2 SVGAGI. Germline trimming cut 2 bases from V and 3 bases from J; bases unmatched to any gene: 1. Here the CDR3 DNA reads TGTGCCAGCAGTTACGGGGACAGCTACGAGCAGTACTTC. Translating gives CASSYGDSYEQYF.

The V gene is TRBV29-1, the J gene TRBJ2-4; no clear D gene. Germline V gene data show CDR1 as SQVTM and CDR2 as ANQGSEA. The CDR3 length is 12 residues. V lost 5 bases and J 8 bases, leaving 13 bases between the germline ends. CDR3 nucleotides: TGCAGCGTTATCCATCCTAGTCACATTCAGTACTTC. Translating gives CSVIHPSHIQYF.